Included here is one T cell receptor beta chain sequence, with context. TCRdb re-called the 5' RACE reads with MiXCR, one entry per CDR3 protein. The table shows around 390,000 distinct CDR3 sequences, with 15% to 20% occurring only once. Germline V gives CDR1 KGHDR, CDR2 SFDVKD. V was shortened by 9 bases and J by 2 bases, with 16 bases between the two germline ends. The CDR3 is made up of 14 amino acids. The data originate from a study of T-cell memory formation after mild COVID-19. The sequence was collected from a man between 18 and 35 years old who had mild COVID-19 (a few samples of this study predate the infection). Cell type and time point are not known. The chain uses TRBV24-1 and TRBJ2-7; D perhaps matches TRBD2 (6 bases). Sample: PBMCs or a T cell subset sorted from them (not recorded which). CDR3 DNA: TGTGCCACCGGAGGGACCGCAGCCCCCTACGAGCAGTACTTC. Translation: CATGGTAAPYEQYF.